This passage covers 6 T cell receptor beta chains from one sample sequenced in a study of OX40 agonist ivuxolimab in advanced cancers. Clones were read by immunoSEQ multiplex PCR, and TCRdb kept only the in-frame ones, dropping some. This table holds about 82,000 clones, roughly 88% found once. The sequencing used CD4+ or CD8+ T cells sorted from blood, collected in a trial of the OX40 agonist ivuxolimab. These receptors all come from an adult with an advanced solid tumor such as melanoma, head and neck, liver or kidney cancer.

The V call is TRBV5-4, the J call TRBJ2-1, with D perhaps TRBD2 (6 bases). Germline CDR1 and CDR2: SGHNT and YYREEE (reference sequence). The CDR3 totals 14 residues. Trimming cost V 1 base and J 10 bases, with 15 bases left between them. The CDR3 DNA follows: TGTGCCAGCAGCTTGCCGGGCCAAGGGAGGGAGCAGTTCTTC. Amino acids: CASSLPGQGREQFF.

CDR3 bases: TGTGCCAGCAGTGAAGCGACCGGGACAGGGGTTGGAGTGAACACTGAAGCTTTCTTT. Translation: CASSEATGTGVGVNTEAFF. The chain has TRBV6-1 and TRBJ1-1, with 10 positions matching TRBD1. V was pared by 0 bases and J by 0 bases, with 10 bases of the junction left unmatched. The CDR3 contains 19 residues. Germline loops: CDR1 MNHNS, CDR2 SASEGT.

The chain employs TRBV6-1 and TRBJ2-3; no reliable D call. CDR3 length: 14 amino acids. Germline CDR1 MNHNS, CDR2 SASEGT. V was clipped by 4 bases and J by 2 bases, with 10 bases between them. CDR3 DNA sequence: TGTGCCAGCAGTGTGGGGTTGGCCACAGATACGCAGTATTTT. It encodes CASSVGLATDTQYF.

A note on this clone: Its ends do not fully match the called genes, so a read error is possible. V usage is TRBV7-7 and J usage is TRBJ2-7; TRBD1 aligns across 10 bases. Germline CDR1 SSHAT, CDR2 FNYEAQ (reference sequence). The CDR3 has 16 amino acids. The CDR3 DNA reads TGTGCTAGCAGCCGGGGGCCGGGACAGGGGTTCTACGAGCAGTACTTC. Its protein is CASSRGPGQGFYEQYF. Looking up the rest from reference TRBV7-7 and TRBJ2-7 gives the full variable domain: GAGVSQSPRYKVTKRGQDVTLRCDPISSHATLYWYQQALGQGPEFLTYFNYEAQPDKSGLPSDRFSAERPEGSISTLTIQRTEQRDSAMYRCASSRGPGQGFYEQYFGPGTRLTVT.

The rearrangement uses TRBV2 and TRBJ2-1, with D maybe TRBD2 (6 bases). The CDR3 is made up of 15 amino acids. Germline CDR1 is SNHLY and CDR2 is FYNNEI. V gave up 4 bases and J gave up 6 bases, with 16 bases separating them. The CDR3 is CASSGVASASNEQFF. CDR3 coding DNA: TGTGCCAGCAGTGGGGTGGCTAGCGCCTCCAATGAGCAGTTCTTC.

The chain uses TRBV19 and TRBJ2-3; 12 bases map to TRBD2. This CDR3 region has 19 residues. Germline V CDR1 and CDR2: LNHDA, SQIVND (reference sequence). Trimming took 10 bases from V and 2 from J; bases not matched to a gene: 19. The CDR3 DNA is TGTGCCACCCGTCGGGTAACTAGCGGGAGGAACGAGGACACAGATACGCAGTATTTT. It is translated as CATRRVTSGRNEDTDTQYF.